The entry that follows covers one TCR beta chain sequence. The antigen remains unidentified. Terminally differentiated effector memory CD45RA+ cells were excluded by CCR7 positive selection of CD45RO-negative cells. The data originate from a study of shared clonotypes between healthy human individuals. General study findings and limits: Only blood samples were collected, and tissue repertoires likely differ. Relative to clonotypes present in all four donors, those not shared had lower generation probabilities. The naive CD4 repertoires of a handful of donors were compared, and around 4.9% of clonotypes were shared. Incomplete sequencing of sorted subsets was indicated by rarefaction despite large depth.

Between the trimmed V and J ends, which lost 5 bases and 8 bases, there was a span of 10 bases. Germline loops: CDR1 MNHEY, CDR2 SVGAGI. The CDR3 contains 12 residues. Sequencing was performed with immunoSEQ multiplex PCR; in TCRdb, only in-frame clones are kept and a portion is missing. The repertoire includes 630,000 or so clones, about 98% of them detected once, and 0.3% sits in the top ten. Sequenced input: naive CD8+ T cells sorted from blood. The clonotype was recovered from a man aged 25 to 40 in good health. This sequence joins TRBV6-5 and TRBJ1-5; possibly TRBD1 for D (5 bases). This CDR3 is CASSNQGEPQHF. As DNA, the CDR3 is TGTGCCAGCAGTAACCAGGGCGAGCCCCAGCATTTT.